This is a list of T cell receptor beta chains from one sample in a study of post-analysis software for immune sequencing data. One entry per CDR3 protein results from TCRdb running MiXCR on the PCR reads. The data show 750,000 to 900,000 distinct CDR3 sequences, 35% to 55% seen once. Material: blood. The receptor source for this set is a girl aged 10 to 17 with multiple sclerosis. Both conserved end residues are part of each CDR3. A D gene is named only where the DNA matches it firmly. Only some rows state a clone size, as once, few, many or a class for expanded clones.

TRBJ1-4 | NA | 13 | TRBV12-3/TRBV12-4 | NA | TGTGCCAGCAGTTTTACAGGGCCTGAAAAACTGTTTTTT | CASSFTGPEKLFF
TRBJ1-2 | few | 17 | TRBV9 | NA | TGTGCCAGCAGCGTAGCGGGGGGGACATGGATGAGCTATGGCTACACCTTC | CASSVAGGTWMSYGYTF
TRBJ2-5 | NA | 16 | TRBV5-1 | TRBD2 | TGCGCCAGCAGCTTGGAGGGACTAGCGGGAGGAGAGACCCAGTACTTC | CASSLEGLAGGETQYF
TRBJ2-7 | once | 14 | TRBV7-3 | TRBD2 | TGTGCCAGCAGCACCGGACTAGCGGGAGCCGAGCAGTACTTC | CASSTGLAGAEQYF
TRBJ2-1 | few | 11 | TRBV29-1 | NA | TGCAGCGTTCTCCTACGGGATGAGCAGTTCTTC | CSVLLRDEQFF
TRBJ2-1 | NA | 13 | TRBV12-3/TRBV12-4 | NA | TGTGCCAGCAGTTCACCGGATTACAATGAGCAGTTCTTC | CASSSPDYNEQFF
TRBJ2-1 | NA | 16 | TRBV29-1 | NA | TGCAGCGTTGAGGTCAGGGGACTACGCCAGGGGAATGAGCAGTTCTTC | CSVEVRGLRQGNEQFF
TRBJ2-2 | NA | 15 | TRBV11-2 | TRBD2 | TGTGCCAGCAGCCCTAACCGGGGGGGCTCCGGGGAGCTGTTTTTT | CASSPNRGGSGELFF
TRBJ2-1 | NA | 14 | TRBV4-1 | NA | TGCGCCAGCAGCCAAGATACTAGTATCAATGAGCAGTTCTTC | CASSQDTSINEQFF
TRBJ2-1 | NA | 13 | TRBV20-1 | NA | TGCAGTGCTGACAAGAGCTCCTACAATGAGCAGTTCTTC | CSADKSSYNEQFF
TRBJ1-2 | NA | 12 | TRBV29-1 | TRBD1 | TGCAGCGTTGCTGACAGGGTAGAGGGCTACACCTTC | CSVADRVEGYTF
TRBJ2-7 | NA | 16 | TRBV6-4 | TRBD1 | TGTGCCAGCAGTGAACCTGACAGGGGGCAATACTACGAGCAGTACTTC | CASSEPDRGQYYEQYF
TRBJ2-1 | few | 16 | TRBV12-3/TRBV12-4 | NA | TGTGCCAGCAACAAAAGGTCTGGCGGGACACACAATGAGCAGTTCTTC | CASNKRSGGTHNEQFF
TRBJ2-1 | NA | 13 | TRBV7-2 | NA | TGTGCCAGCAGCTTCCTAGCGAGCGATGAGCAGTTCTTC | CASSFLASDEQFF
TRBJ2-6 | few | 15 | TRBV10-3 | NA | TGTGCCATCATGGACCAGGCTGGAGGGGCCAACGTCCTGACTTTC | CAIMDQAGGANVLTF
TRBJ2-7 | few | 15 | TRBV7-9 | NA | TGTGCCAGCAGCCCCAGTTTCGGGGTCCAGTACGAGCAGTACTTC | CASSPSFGVQYEQYF
TRBJ2-5 | few | 14 | TRBV20-1 | NA | TGCAGTGCTAGAGATCCGGGAACTCAAGAGACCCAGTACTTC | CSARDPGTQETQYF
TRBJ2-7 | few | 15 | TRBV5-1 | NA | TGCGCCAGCAGCTTGAACACAGGAAGCTCCTACGAGCAGTACTTC | CASSLNTGSSYEQYF
TRBJ1-2 | NA | 13 | TRBV12-3/TRBV12-4 | NA | TGTGCCAGCAGCCCCGGGACACCGGATGGCTACACCTTC | CASSPGTPDGYTF
TRBJ2-7 | NA | 13 | TRBV3-1 | NA | TGTGCCAGCAGCCAAGCGGTACCCTACGAGCAGTACTTC | CASSQAVPYEQYF
TRBJ2-7 | NA | 15 | TRBV4-3 | TRBD1 | TGCGCCAGCAGCCAAAGCAGGACAGGGGGCTACGAGCAGTACTTC | CASSQSRTGGYEQYF
TRBJ1-2 | once | 15 | TRBV7-8 | NA | TGTGCCAGCAGCACCGACAGGAAGAGTAACTATGGCTACACCTTC | CASSTDRKSNYGYTF
TRBJ1-5 | NA | 16 | TRBV7-9 | TRBD1 | TGTGCCAGCAGCTTAGGGACGACAGGGGGGCATCAGCCCCAGCATTTT | CASSLGTTGGHQPQHF
TRBJ2-7 | once | 14 | TRBV7-9 | TRBD1 | TGTGCCAGCAGCACCTCGGGACAGGGGGCGGAGCAGTACTTC | CASSTSGQGAEQYF
TRBJ1-6 | NA | 17 | TRBV20-1 | NA | TGCAGTGCTAGGGGACGGCTGGGGAGCTCCTATAATTCACCCCTCCACTTT | CSARGRLGSSYNSPLHF
TRBJ2-7 | NA | 15 | TRBV11-2 | NA | TGTGCCAGCAGCTTAAGGCGGGACTCTGGCTACGAGCAGTACTTC | CASSLRRDSGYEQYF
TRBJ2-1 | NA | 16 | TRBV30 | NA | TGTGCCTGGAGACCACCAGCGGTGAGCTCCTACAATGAGCAGTTCTTC | CAWRPPAVSSYNEQFF
TRBJ1-2 | few | 14 | TRBV7-9 | NA | TGTGCCAGCAGCCATAGTGGCGGGGCTGGTGGCTACACCTTC | CASSHSGGAGGYTF